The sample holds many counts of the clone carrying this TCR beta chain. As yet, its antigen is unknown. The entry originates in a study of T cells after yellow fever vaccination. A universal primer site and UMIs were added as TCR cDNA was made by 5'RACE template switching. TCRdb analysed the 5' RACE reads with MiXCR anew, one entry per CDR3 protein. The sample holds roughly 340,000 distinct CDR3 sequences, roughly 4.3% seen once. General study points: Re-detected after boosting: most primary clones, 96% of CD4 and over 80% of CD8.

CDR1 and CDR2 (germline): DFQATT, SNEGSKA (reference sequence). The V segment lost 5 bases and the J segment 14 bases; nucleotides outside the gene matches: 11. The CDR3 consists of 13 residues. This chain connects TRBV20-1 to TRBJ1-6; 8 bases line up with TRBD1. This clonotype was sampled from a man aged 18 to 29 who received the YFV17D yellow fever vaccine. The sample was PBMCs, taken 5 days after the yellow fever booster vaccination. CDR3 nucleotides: TGCAGTGCTGCGGGACAGGCCCCCATATCCCTCCACTTT. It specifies CSAAGQAPISLHF.